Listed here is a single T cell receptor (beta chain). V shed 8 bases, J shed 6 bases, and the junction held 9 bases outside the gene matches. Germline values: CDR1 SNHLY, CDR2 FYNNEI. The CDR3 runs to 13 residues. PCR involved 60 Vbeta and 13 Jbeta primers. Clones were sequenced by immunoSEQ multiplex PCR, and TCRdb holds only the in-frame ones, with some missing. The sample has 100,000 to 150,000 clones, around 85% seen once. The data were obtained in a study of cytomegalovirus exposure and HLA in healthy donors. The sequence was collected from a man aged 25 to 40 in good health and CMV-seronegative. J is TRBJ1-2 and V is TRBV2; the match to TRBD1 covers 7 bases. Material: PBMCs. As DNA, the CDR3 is TGTGCCAGCCCTAGAGGGGGCGCGGATGGCTACACCTTC. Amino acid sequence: CASPRGGADGYTF.